This TCR beta chain came from a study of T cells in Graves' hyperthyroidism and ophthalmopathy. Points from the study as a whole: Onset of ophthalmopathy came a median roughly 6.5 months after the model predicted it. Within blood appeared most thyroid clonotypes that had expanded above 0.001.

Clinical symptoms, serum thyroxine and TRAb, thyroid ultrasound and orbital computed tomography together formed the diagnostic basis. A remark on this clonotype: What it binds is not known.

The CDR3 consists of 15 residues. Per the germline V gene, CDR1 is LGHDT and CDR2 is YNNKEL (reference sequence). Trimming took 4 bases from V and 0 from J, leaving 13 bases between them. Amplified regions were TCR beta CDR3 sequences from RNA transcripts. Researchers ran a first-round RT-PCR on the TCR CDR3 using the HTBI primer set. MiXCR, run by TCRdb on the multiplex PCR reads, gives a single entry per CDR3 protein. The data show 500,000 to 600,000 distinct CDR3 sequences, over 15% seen once. The chain has TRBV3-1 and TRBJ2-7; the D call may be TRBD1 or TRBD2 (5 bases each). This clonotype was obtained from a woman aged 18 to 35 with Graves' hyperthyroidism. Sample: blood. The CDR3 DNA reads as TGTGCCAGCAGCCCAGAGGGGCGGAGCTCCTACGAGCAGTACTTC. Protein: CASSPEGRSSYEQYF.